Sequencing of this TCR beta chain was carried out in a study of T-cell reconstitution after alpha-beta-depleted transplantation in children (TCRdb year 2016). In terms of the full investigation: The study quantitatively tracked T-cell immune reconstitution after TCRalphabeta/CD19-depleted allogeneic hematopoietic cell transplantation in children using TCR repertoire profiling.

The investigation overall reported the following: The frequencies of hyperexpanded clones fell over the following months, and after one year, T-cell counts and TCRbeta diversity were mostly attributed to newly produced T cells. In some patients, high TCRbeta diversity at day 60 was attributed to recipient T cells and intrathymic progenitors that had survived conditioning. Apparently early alphabetaT-cell count recovery about two months after transplant reportedly relied on only several hundred rapidly expanded clones derived from non-depleted graft cells.

Counted from cysteine to phenylalanine, this CDR3 has 15 amino acids. Solely the CDR3 DNA is kept, with 45 bases framed from the first base. Notes on this clonotype: Its recognized antigen is unknown. With a much larger clone just one base away, this may be a read error.

Receptor amplification or capture employed PCR. Sequencing relied on an Illumina HiSeq 2500. To normalize quantification of the TCRbeta repertoire, the TCR libraries were built with molecular barcoding that relied on unique molecular identifiers. Using fastp trimming at Q25 and MiXCR clonotype assembly, TCRdb reanalyzed the public sequencing data and kept in-frame beta chains. Rows with a matching CDR3 protein are joined into one entry that keeps the most common DNA and genes. This sample holds around 200,000 distinct CDR3 sequences; under 8.5% were observed only once. The top ten clones comprise 35% of the sample. The sample's treatment or condition label is to be understood as: allogeneic hematopoietic cell transplantation with graft depleted of TCRalphabeta T cells and CD19 B cells. TCRalphabeta/CD19-depleted allogeneic hematopoietic cell grafts were given to the transplant recipients, all of whom were children.

The rearrangement combines TRBV12-3 or TRBV12-4 with TRBJ2-1; TRBD1 is a weak D gene call, 5 bases matching. The material sequenced was PBMCs, mostly from graft donor cells, taken 360 days after TCRalphabeta/CD19-depleted stem cell transplant. The TCR originated in a male patient between 2 and 10 years old who had a stem cell transplant for acute myeloid leukemia, so the T cells may come from the graft donor. CDR3 sequence: CASNPSRASYNVQFF. The DNA sequence is given as TGTGCCAGCAACCCGAGCAGGGCATCCTACAATGTGCAGTTCTTC.